This T cell receptor (beta chain) was sequenced during a study of blood T cell repertoires in COVID-19. Study-wide context: There were acute and convalescent COVID-19 samples, and they came from the United States, Italy and Spain. From T cells, B-cell-depleted T cells, or PBMCs came the material, which was cDNA or gDNA.

Methods used by the authors: Amplified reference gene primers provided the basis for estimating nucleated cell counts. Assay used: immunoSEQ multiplex PCR; TCRdb lists only in-frame clones, some missing. Clone size and V and J calls were adopted from that table, with D and trimming inferred from the DNA. The repertoire has approximately 80,000 clones, about 76% of them found once; the top ten carry around 43%. The CDR3 totals 14 residues. The V gene lost 2 bases and the J gene lost 4 bases, with 11 bases spanning the gap. CDR1 and CDR2 from the germline V gene are LGHDT and YNNKEL (reference sequence).

Material for sequencing was peripheral blood. The sequence was obtained from a man older than 75 with acute or convalescent COVID-19. The V call is TRBV3-1 (or the pseudogene TRBV3-2), the J call TRBJ1-1, with D uncertain. The CDR3 spells CASSQPGGVTEAFF. Written as DNA, the CDR3 is TGTGCCAGCAGCCAACCAGGAGGCGTCACTGAAGCTTTCTTT.